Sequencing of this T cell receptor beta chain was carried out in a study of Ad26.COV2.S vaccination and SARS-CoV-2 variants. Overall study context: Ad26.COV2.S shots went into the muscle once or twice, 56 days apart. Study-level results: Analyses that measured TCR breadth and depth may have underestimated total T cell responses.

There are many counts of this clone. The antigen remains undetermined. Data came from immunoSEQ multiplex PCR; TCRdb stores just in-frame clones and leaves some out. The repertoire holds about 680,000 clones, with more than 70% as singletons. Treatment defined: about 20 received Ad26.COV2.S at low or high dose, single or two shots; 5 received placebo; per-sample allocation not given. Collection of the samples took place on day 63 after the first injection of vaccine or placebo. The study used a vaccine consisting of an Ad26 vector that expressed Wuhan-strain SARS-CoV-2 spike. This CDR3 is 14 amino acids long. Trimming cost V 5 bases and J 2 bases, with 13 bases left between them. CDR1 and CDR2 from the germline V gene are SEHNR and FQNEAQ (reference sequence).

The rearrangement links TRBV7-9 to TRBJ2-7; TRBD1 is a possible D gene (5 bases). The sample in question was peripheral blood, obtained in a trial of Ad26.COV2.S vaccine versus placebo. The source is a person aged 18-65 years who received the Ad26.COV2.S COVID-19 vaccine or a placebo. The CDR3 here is CASSQTASAYEQYF. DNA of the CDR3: TGTGCCAGCAGCCAGACAGCCTCGGCCTACGAGCAGTACTTC.